This is a list of T cell receptor beta chains from one sample in a study of graft-versus-host responses after intestinal transplantation. These receptors have no identified antigens. The repertoire was sequenced with immunoSEQ multiplex PCR; TCRdb's copy has only in-frame clones and lacks some. The data hold 85,000 to 95,000 clones, with about 93% observed a single time. The sample was unstimulated CD8+ T cells sorted from spleen or lymph node cells, taken before intestinal transplant. These receptors were taken from a human donor who received an intestinal transplant. Both conserved end residues are part of each CDR3. The D gene is left open where the match is weak. The size of a clone is reported for some rows only, either as once, few or many, or as a class for expanded clones.

d_call: NA; clone_size: NA; v_call: TRBV27; j_call: TRBJ2-3; cdr3_nt: TGTGCCAGCAGTCCCGGGCGGAGGGCAGATACGCAGTATTTT; cdr3_aa: CASSPGRRADTQYF
d_call: TRBD2; clone_size: NA; v_call: TRBV7-6; j_call: TRBJ2-7; cdr3_nt: TGTGCCAGCAGCTCGCTAGCGGGGGATTCCTACGAGCAGTACTTC; cdr3_aa: CASSSLAGDSYEQYF
d_call: NA; clone_size: NA; v_call: TRBV10-1; j_call: TRBJ2-1; cdr3_nt: TGCGCCAGCAGTGAGTCCACAGGGCACCCGTTCTTC; cdr3_aa: CASSESTGHPFF
d_call: TRBD1; clone_size: NA; v_call: TRBV19; j_call: TRBJ2-7; cdr3_nt: TGTGCCAGTGGTCAAGGACAGGGCGGTTACGAGCAGTACTTC; cdr3_aa: CASGQGQGGYEQYF
d_call: NA; clone_size: NA; v_call: TRBV19; j_call: TRBJ1-2; cdr3_nt: TGTGCCAGTAGTATGGATGGGCCGACCCCTTATGGCTACACCTTC; cdr3_aa: CASSMDGPTPYGYTF
d_call: NA; clone_size: NA; v_call: TRBV14; j_call: TRBJ1-1; cdr3_nt: TGTGCCAGCAGCCAGGGCAGCTTACAACACACTGAAGCTTTCTTT; cdr3_aa: CASSQGSLQHTEAFF
d_call: TRBD1; clone_size: NA; v_call: TRBV7-2; j_call: TRBJ1-5; cdr3_nt: TGTGCCAGCAGCGTGCACAGGGGAGCTCAGCCCCAGCATTTT; cdr3_aa: CASSVHRGAQPQHF
d_call: TRBD1; clone_size: once; v_call: TRBV5-6; j_call: TRBJ1-2; cdr3_nt: TGTGCCAGCAGCTTAGGGACAGGGCCCCTCTATGGCTACACCTTC; cdr3_aa: CASSLGTGPLYGYTF
d_call: TRBD2; clone_size: NA; v_call: TRBV9; j_call: TRBJ2-3; cdr3_nt: TGTGCCAGCAGCCCGGGGGGTAGCGCAGATACGCAGTATTTT; cdr3_aa: CASSPGGSADTQYF
d_call: TRBD1; clone_size: NA; v_call: TRBV2; j_call: TRBJ1-2; cdr3_nt: TGTGCCAGCAGTGGACAGGGTGCCGCTGGCTACACCTTC; cdr3_aa: CASSGQGAAGYTF
d_call: NA; clone_size: NA; v_call: TRBV11-3; j_call: TRBJ2-2; cdr3_nt: TGTGCCAGCAGCCCACAGGACCCCGCGAACACCGGGGAGCTGTTTTTT; cdr3_aa: CASSPQDPANTGELFF
d_call: NA; clone_size: NA; v_call: TRBV7-8; j_call: TRBJ2-7; cdr3_nt: TGTGCCAGCAGCCCAATTAAGGTTCGGGGATACGAGCAGTACTTC; cdr3_aa: CASSPIKVRGYEQYF
d_call: NA; clone_size: NA; v_call: TRBV5-1; j_call: TRBJ2-1; cdr3_nt: TGCGCCAGCAGCTTGGCCACAGGGTACGGTCGGAATGAGCAGTTCTTC; cdr3_aa: CASSLATGYGRNEQFF
d_call: TRBD2; clone_size: NA; v_call: TRBV13; j_call: TRBJ2-3; cdr3_nt: TGTGCCAGCAGCTCTCGTCCCCTACTAGCGGGGGTGACAGATACGCAGTATTTT; cdr3_aa: CASSSRPLLAGVTDTQYF
d_call: NA; clone_size: once; v_call: TRBV29-1; j_call: TRBJ2-7; cdr3_nt: TGCAGCGTTGTGACGGGGGACTCCTACGAGCAGTACTTC; cdr3_aa: CSVVTGDSYEQYF
d_call: NA; clone_size: NA; v_call: TRBV6-5; j_call: TRBJ1-5; cdr3_nt: TGTGCCAGCAGTTACGGGGGGGCTCAGCCCCAGCATTTT; cdr3_aa: CASSYGGAQPQHF
d_call: NA; clone_size: NA; v_call: TRBV9; j_call: TRBJ1-2; cdr3_nt: TGTGCCAGCAGCGTTAGGACAGATTGGAACTATGGCTACACCTTC; cdr3_aa: CASSVRTDWNYGYTF
d_call: NA; clone_size: NA; v_call: TRBV4-3; j_call: TRBJ2-5; cdr3_nt: TGCGCCAGCAGCCAAGATTGGGTTTCGGCGGCAGGGGAAGAGACCCAGTACTTC; cdr3_aa: CASSQDWVSAAGEETQYF
d_call: TRBD1; clone_size: NA; v_call: TRBV19; j_call: TRBJ1-1; cdr3_nt: TGTGCCAGTAGATATAACAGGGGGGAGAACACTGAAGCTTTCTTT; cdr3_aa: CASRYNRGENTEAFF
d_call: TRBD1; clone_size: once; v_call: TRBV19; j_call: TRBJ1-1; cdr3_nt: TGTGCCAGTAGTATGGGACCTAACCGGGACAGGAACACTGAAGCTTTCTTT; cdr3_aa: CASSMGPNRDRNTEAFF
d_call: NA; clone_size: NA; v_call: TRBV5-4; j_call: TRBJ1-2; cdr3_nt: TGTGCCAGCAGCTTGAGGGGGGGGCTGGGGGACCAAAGCGGCTACACCTTC; cdr3_aa: CASSLRGGLGDQSGYTF
d_call: TRBD1; clone_size: NA; v_call: TRBV7-8; j_call: TRBJ2-1; cdr3_nt: TGTGCCAGCAGCTTAGAAGGGACAGGGGTATCCTACAATGAGCAGTTCTTC; cdr3_aa: CASSLEGTGVSYNEQFF
d_call: NA; clone_size: NA; v_call: TRBV7-8; j_call: TRBJ2-7; cdr3_nt: TGTGCCAGCAGCCATATGGGGGGGGCAGGGGGCCCCTACGAGCAGTACTTC; cdr3_aa: CASSHMGGAGGPYEQYF
d_call: TRBD1; clone_size: NA; v_call: TRBV11-2; j_call: TRBJ2-3; cdr3_nt: TGTGCCAGCACGGTACAGGGGTTTAGCACAGATACGCAGTATTTT; cdr3_aa: CASTVQGFSTDTQYF
d_call: TRBD2; clone_size: NA; v_call: TRBV2; j_call: TRBJ2-1; cdr3_nt: TGTGCCAGCAGTGAAGCGATACTAGCGGGGGGATACAATGAGCAGTTCTTC; cdr3_aa: CASSEAILAGGYNEQFF
d_call: TRBD2; clone_size: NA; v_call: TRBV30; j_call: TRBJ2-1; cdr3_nt: TGTGCCTGGAGTGTACACGGCGGGGGGGCTTTCTATGAGCAGTTCTTC; cdr3_aa: CAWSVHGGGAFYEQFF
d_call: TRBD1; clone_size: NA; v_call: TRBV19; j_call: TRBJ2-1; cdr3_nt: TGTGCCAGTAGTAAGTGGGACAGGGGCCCCAATGAGCAGTTCTTC; cdr3_aa: CASSKWDRGPNEQFF
d_call: NA; clone_size: NA; v_call: TRBV4-3; j_call: TRBJ2-1; cdr3_nt: TGCGCCAGCAGCCAAGGGTCAGGGGTAGACAATGAGCAGTTCTTC; cdr3_aa: CASSQGSGVDNEQFF
d_call: NA; clone_size: NA; v_call: TRBV19; j_call: TRBJ1-1; cdr3_nt: TGTGCCAGTAGTACCCCGGTCTACACTGAAGCTTTCTTT; cdr3_aa: CASSTPVYTEAFF